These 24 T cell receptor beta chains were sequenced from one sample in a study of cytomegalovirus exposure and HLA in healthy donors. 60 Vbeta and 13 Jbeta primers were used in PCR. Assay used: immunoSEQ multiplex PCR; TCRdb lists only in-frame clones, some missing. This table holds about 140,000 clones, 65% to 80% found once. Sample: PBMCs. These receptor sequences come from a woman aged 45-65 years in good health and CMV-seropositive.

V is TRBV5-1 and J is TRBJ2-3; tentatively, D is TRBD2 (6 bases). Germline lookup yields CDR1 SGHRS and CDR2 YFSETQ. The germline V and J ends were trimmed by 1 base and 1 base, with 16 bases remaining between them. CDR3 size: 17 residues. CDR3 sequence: CASSLIQPSDGTDTQYF. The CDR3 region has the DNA TGCGCCAGCAGCTTGATACAACCTAGCGATGGCACAGATACGCAGTATTTT.

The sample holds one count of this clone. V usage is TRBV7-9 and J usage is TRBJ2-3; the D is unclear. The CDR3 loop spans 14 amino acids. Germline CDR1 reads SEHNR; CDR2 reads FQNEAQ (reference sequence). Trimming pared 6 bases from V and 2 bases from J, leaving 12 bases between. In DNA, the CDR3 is TGTGCCAGCAGTCCCCTGGCTTCCACAGATACGCAGTATTTT. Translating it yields CASSPLASTDTQYF.

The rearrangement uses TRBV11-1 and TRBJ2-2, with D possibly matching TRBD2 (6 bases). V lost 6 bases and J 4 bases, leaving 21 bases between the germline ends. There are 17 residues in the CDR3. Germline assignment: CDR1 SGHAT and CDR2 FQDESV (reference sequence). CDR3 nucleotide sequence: TGTGCCAGCAGACCTTCACCCGGGGAGGAATCCACCGGGGAGCTGTTTTTT. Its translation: CASRPSPGEESTGELFF.

This CDR3 is CASSFGHSANYGYTF. The CDR3 DNA reads as TGTGCCAGCAGCTTTGGACATTCAGCTAACTATGGCTACACCTTC. The chain couples TRBV6-5 to TRBJ1-2; the D gene is possibly TRBD1 (5 bases). The V and J ends lost 6 bases and 0 bases respectively, with 14 bases between them. From germline, CDR1 is MNHEY and CDR2 SVGAGI. The CDR3 totals 15 residues.

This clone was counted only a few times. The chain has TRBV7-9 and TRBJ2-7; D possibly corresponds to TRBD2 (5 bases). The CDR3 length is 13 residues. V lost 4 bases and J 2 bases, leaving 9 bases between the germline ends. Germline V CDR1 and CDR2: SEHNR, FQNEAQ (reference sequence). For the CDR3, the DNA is TGTGCCAGCAGCTCGGGATCGGCCTACGAGCAGTACTTC. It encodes CASSSGSAYEQYF.

The CDR3 DNA is TGTGCCAGCAGCGCCCAGGGGGCATCTGGAAACACCATATATTTT. This codes for CASSAQGASGNTIYF. The rearrangement links TRBV9 to TRBJ1-3; 8 nucleotides agree with TRBD1. The CDR3 has 15 amino acids. The V segment lost 3 bases and the J segment 1 base; nucleotides outside the gene matches: 3. CDR1 and CDR2 from the germline V gene are SGDLS and YYNGEE.

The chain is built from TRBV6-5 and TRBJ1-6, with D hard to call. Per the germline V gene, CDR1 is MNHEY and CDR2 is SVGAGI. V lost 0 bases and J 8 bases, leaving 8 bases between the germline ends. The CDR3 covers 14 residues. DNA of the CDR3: TGTGCCAGCAGTTACTCGGTGGTAGATTCACCCCTCCACTTT. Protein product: CASSYSVVDSPLHF.

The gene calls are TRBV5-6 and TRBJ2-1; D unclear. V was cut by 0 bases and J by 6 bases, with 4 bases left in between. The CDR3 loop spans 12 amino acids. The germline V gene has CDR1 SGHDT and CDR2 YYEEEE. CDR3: CASSLVLNEQFF. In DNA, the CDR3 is TGTGCCAGCAGCTTGGTCCTCAATGAGCAGTTCTTC. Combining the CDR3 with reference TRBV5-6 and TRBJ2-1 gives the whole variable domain DAGVTQSPTHLIKTRGQQVTLRCSPKSGHDTVSWYQQALGQGPQFIFQYYEEEERQRGNFPDRFSGHQFPNYSSELNVNALLLGDSALYLCASSLVLNEQFFGPGTRLTVL.

CDR3 residues: CASSLVPGFVQPQHF. Here the CDR3 DNA reads TGTGCCAGCAGCTTAGTGCCAGGGTTCGTTCAGCCCCAGCATTTT. The V call is TRBV7-8, the J call TRBJ1-5, with D tentatively TRBD1 (5 bases). Germline V lookup: CDR1 SGHVS, CDR2 FQNEAQ. The CDR3 extends over 15 amino acids. The V end was cut by 1 base, the J end by 6 bases, with 13 bases between.

The chain's CDR3 is CASRRGRANTGELFF. CDR3 nucleotide sequence: TGTGCCAGCCGGAGGGGGCGAGCGAACACCGGGGAGCTGTTTTTT. The rearrangement links TRBV28 to TRBJ2-2; weak D call: TRBD1 (7 bases). The V gene lost 8 bases and the J gene lost 0 bases, with 13 bases spanning the gap. In germline, CDR1 is MDHEN, CDR2 SYDVKM. This CDR3 has 15 residues. The whole variable domain, filled in from reference TRBV28 and TRBJ2-2, reads DVKVTQSSRYLVKRTGEKVFLECVQDMDHENMFWYRQDPGLGLRLIYFSYDVKMKEKGDIPEGYSVSREKKERFSLILESASTNQTSMYLCASRRGRANTGELFFGEGSRLTVL.

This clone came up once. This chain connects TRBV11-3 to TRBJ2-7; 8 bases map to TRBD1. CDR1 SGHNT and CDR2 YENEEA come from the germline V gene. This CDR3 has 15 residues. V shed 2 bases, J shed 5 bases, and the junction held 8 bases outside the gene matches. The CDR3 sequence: CASSLSGTGAHEQYF. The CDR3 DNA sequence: TGTGCCAGCAGCTTATCCGGGACAGGAGCCCACGAGCAGTACTTC.

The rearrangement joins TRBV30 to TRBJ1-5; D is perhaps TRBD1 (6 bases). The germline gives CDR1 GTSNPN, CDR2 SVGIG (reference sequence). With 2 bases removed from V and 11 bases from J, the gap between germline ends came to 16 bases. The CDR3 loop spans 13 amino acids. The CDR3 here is CAWSLDLGQSQHF. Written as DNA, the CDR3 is TGTGCCTGGAGTCTCGACCTCGGACAGTCCCAGCATTTT. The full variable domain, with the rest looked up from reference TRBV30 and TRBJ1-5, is SQTIHQWPATLVQPVGSPLSLECTVEGTSNPNLYWYRQAAGRGLQLLFYSVGIGQISSEVPQNLSASRPQDRQFILSSKKLLLSDSGFYLCAWSLDLGQSQHFGDGTRLSIL.

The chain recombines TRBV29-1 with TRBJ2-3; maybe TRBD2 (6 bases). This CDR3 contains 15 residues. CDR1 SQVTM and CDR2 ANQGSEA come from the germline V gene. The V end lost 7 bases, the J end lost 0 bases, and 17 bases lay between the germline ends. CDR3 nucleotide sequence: TGCAGCGCCATACCCGGGAGACAGAGCACAGATACGCAGTATTTT. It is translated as CSAIPGRQSTDTQYF.

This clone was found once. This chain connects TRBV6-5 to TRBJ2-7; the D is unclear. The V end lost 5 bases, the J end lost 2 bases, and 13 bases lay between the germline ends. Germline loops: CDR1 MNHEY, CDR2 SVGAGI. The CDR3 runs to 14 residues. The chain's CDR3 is CASSPRHPPYEQYF. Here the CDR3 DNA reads TGTGCCAGCAGTCCCAGGCACCCCCCCTACGAGCAGTACTTC.

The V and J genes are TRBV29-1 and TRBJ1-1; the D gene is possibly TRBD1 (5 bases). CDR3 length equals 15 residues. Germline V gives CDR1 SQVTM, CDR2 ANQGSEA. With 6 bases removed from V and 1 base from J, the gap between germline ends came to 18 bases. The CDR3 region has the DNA TGCAGCGTAGGAGGGACTCCGATGGGGAACACTGAAGCTTTCTTT. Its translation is CSVGGTPMGNTEAFF.

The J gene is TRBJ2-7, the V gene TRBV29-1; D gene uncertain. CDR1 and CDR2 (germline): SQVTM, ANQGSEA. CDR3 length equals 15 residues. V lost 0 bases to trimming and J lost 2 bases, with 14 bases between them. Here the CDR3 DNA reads TGCAGCGTTGAAGATCGGGTTAGCCCGACCTACGAGCAGTACTTC. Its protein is CSVEDRVSPTYEQYF.

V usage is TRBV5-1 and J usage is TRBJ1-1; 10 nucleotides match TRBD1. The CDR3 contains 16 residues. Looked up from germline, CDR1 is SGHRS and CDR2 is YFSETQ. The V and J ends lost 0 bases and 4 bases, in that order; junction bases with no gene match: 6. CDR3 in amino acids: CASSLAVGQGVTEAFF. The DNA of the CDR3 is TGCGCCAGCAGCTTGGCCGTTGGACAGGGGGTCACTGAAGCTTTCTTT.

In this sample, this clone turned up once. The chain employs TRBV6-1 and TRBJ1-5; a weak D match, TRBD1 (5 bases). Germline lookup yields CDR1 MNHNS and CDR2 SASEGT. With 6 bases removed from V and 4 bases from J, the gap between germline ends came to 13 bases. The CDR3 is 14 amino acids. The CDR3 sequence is CASSPAGTNQPQHF. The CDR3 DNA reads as TGTGCCAGCAGCCCCGCAGGGACTAATCAGCCCCAGCATTTT.

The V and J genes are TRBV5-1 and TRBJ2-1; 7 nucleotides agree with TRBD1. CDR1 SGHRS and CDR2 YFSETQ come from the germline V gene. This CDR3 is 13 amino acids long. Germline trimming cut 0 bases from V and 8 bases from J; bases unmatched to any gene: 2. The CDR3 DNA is TGCGCCAGCAGCTTGGACACAGGGGATGAGCAGTTCTTC. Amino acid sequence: CASSLDTGDEQFF.

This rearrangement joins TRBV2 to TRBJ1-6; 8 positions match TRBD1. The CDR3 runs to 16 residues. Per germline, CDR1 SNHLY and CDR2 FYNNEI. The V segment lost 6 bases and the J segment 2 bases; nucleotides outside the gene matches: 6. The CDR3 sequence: CASSLDRGAYNSPLHF. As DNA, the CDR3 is TGTGCCAGCAGCCTTGACAGGGGAGCCTATAATTCACCCCTCCACTTT.

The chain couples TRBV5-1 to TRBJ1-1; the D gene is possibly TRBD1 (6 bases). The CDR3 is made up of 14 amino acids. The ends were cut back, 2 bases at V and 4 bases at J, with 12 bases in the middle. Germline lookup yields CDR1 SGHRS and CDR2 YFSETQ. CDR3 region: CASSFQAGATEAFF. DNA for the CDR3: TGCGCCAGCAGCTTTCAGGCAGGGGCCACTGAAGCTTTCTTT.

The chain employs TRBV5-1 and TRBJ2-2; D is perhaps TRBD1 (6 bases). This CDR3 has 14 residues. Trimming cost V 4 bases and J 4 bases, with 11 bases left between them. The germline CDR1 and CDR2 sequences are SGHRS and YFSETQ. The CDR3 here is CASSMGAPTGELFF. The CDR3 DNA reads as TGCGCCAGCAGCATGGGGGCCCCCACCGGGGAGCTGTTTTTT.

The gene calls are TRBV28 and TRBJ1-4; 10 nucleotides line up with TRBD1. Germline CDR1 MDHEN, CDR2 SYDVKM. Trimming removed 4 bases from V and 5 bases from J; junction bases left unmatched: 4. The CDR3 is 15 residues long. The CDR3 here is CASSSPGQGNEKLFF. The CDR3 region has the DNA TGTGCCAGCAGTTCTCCGGGACAGGGGAATGAAAAACTGTTTTTT.

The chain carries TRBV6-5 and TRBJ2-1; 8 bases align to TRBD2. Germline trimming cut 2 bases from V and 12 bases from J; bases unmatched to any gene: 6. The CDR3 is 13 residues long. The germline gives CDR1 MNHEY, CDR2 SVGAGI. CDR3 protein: CASSYPLAGRQFF. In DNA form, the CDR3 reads TGTGCCAGCAGTTACCCCTTAGCGGGGCGGCAGTTCTTC.